This TCR beta chain came from a study of blood T cells in healthy people across ages (dated by TCRdb to between 2014 and 2017). With respect to the entire study: In model experiments, template switching captured about one uniquely barcoded TCR beta cDNA molecule for every two T cells. Age-related changes in TCR beta repertoire diversity were measured in the study by deep sequencing normalized with unique cDNA molecular identifiers. Two additional independent replicas of 1 million unique cDNA reads from the same blood draw were analyzed for two donors (one aged 18 to 29 and one aged 80 or older). To avoid experimental bias, donors of different ages were randomly spread across the sequencing lanes. Donors were grouped into four age groups: young (average roughly 15 years), middle-aged (39), aged (roughly 67) and long-lived (approximately 82).

Donors were under 40 systemically healthy Caucasian individuals from Russia aged roughly 6 to 90 years. About 10 milliliters of peripheral blood were collected from each donor into EDTA-treated Vacutainer tubes. Ficoll-Paque density-gradient centrifugation was used to isolate PBMCs, with at least 6 million obtained per sample. Total RNA, at least 6 micrograms per sample, was extracted from PBMCs with Trizol reagent. Naive CD45RAhigh/CD27high T cell percentages were measured by flow cytometry on a PBMC aliquot from every donor. Overall study results and their limits: The CMV infection status of donors was not known, potentially confounding age-related changes in expanded clonotypes. Bulk unsorted PBMC profiling prevented conclusive comparison of naive and antigen-experienced compartments. There was a strong correlation between observed TCR beta diversity and the percentage of naive T cells measured by flow cytometry. Compared with the aged group, the long-lived group had more naive CD4+ T cells, fewer expanded clones and increased TCR diversity, a pattern suggesting age selection. Total diversity estimates from one million sequenced T cells were considered lower bounds and underestimates. As age increased, observed TCR beta diversity per million T cells dropped in a roughly linear way, and a significant reduction was already evident by age roughly 36.

CDR1 and CDR2 are read off the germline V gene as MNHEY and SVGEGT. Including cysteine and phenylalanine, the CDR3 has 12 amino acids. The DNA shown is the 36-base CDR3, in frame from base 1. A distance of 5 bases separates the germline ends of V and J, which lose 5 bases and 1 base respectively. Concerning this clonotype itself: Its antigen is still unknown. The input lacks base qualities; no much larger clone sits a single base away.

Library preparation used 5' RACE. TCRdb records Illumina HiSeq 2500 as the sequencer. A second PCR of about 6 to 11 cycles was run with a J-beta primer mix and a sample-barcoded 5' primer. A unique molecular identifier was introduced onto each TCR beta cDNA molecule by a template-switch 5' adaptor carrying 12 random nucleotides. Each sample yielded at least 3 million CDR3-containing paired-end reads. The Mint cDNA synthesis kit, primed by a TRBC-specific oligonucleotide, was used to synthesize first-strand cDNA from all RNA. All cDNA was treated with uracil-DNA glycosylase and then went through a first 18-cycle PCR with the universal primers M1SS and BC2_uni_R. The source study handled its data this way. For normalization, 1 million high-quality reads, each with a distinct molecular identifier, were randomly selected from each sample. Reads with shared molecular identifiers were discarded instead of being binned into consensus sequences. MiTCR, with a Q25 quality threshold and the strictest error-elimination algorithm, was used for CDR3 identification, clonotype clustering and error correction. A nonparametric unseen species model with Euler transformation was used to estimate a lower bound on total TCR beta diversity. TCRdb ran its own pipeline on the public reads, namely fastp trimming at Q25 and MiXCR clone calling, and kept in-frame beta chains. When rows share a CDR3 protein, they turn into one entry using the most common DNA and genes. TCRdb, rather than the study authors, made the V and J calls. The sample records hundreds of thousands of distinct CDR3 sequences, roughly 30% of which are singletons. The top ten clonotypes cover less than 20% of the sample.

This sequence originates from a woman aged 80 or over in good health. Donor details come from another sample of the same person, matched by shared clones. In this chain, TRBV6-2 or TRBV6-3 is recombined with TRBJ1-1; no D gene is confidently identified. Material: blood. The DNA is TGTGCCAGCAGTACCTGGAACACTGAAGCTTTCTTT. Its protein reads: CASSTWNTEAFF.